This TCR beta chain was retrieved from a study of metastatic and nonmetastatic thyroid tumors. TCRdb redid the clone calls on the PCR reads using MiXCR. The sample contains about 69,000 clones, more than 13% of which appear only once. This CDR3 region has 16 residues. Germline-derived CDR1 and CDR2 are SQVTM and ANQGSEA. The V end was cut by 2 bases, the J end by 2 bases, with 13 bases between. The entire patient cohort was treatment-naive prior to thyroid surgery. This clone was recorded many times. The receptor's source is a male donor with papillary thyroid cancer or a benign thyroid nodule (not recorded which). Some clones in this sample may be carry-over from other donors' samples. The material sequenced was blood. This rearrangement joins TRBV29-1 to TRBJ2-6; a possible D gene is TRBD2 (6 bases). The CDR3 loop reads CSVELPAGPGANVLTF. The CDR3 coding sequence is TGCAGCGTTGAACTTCCTGCGGGGCCTGGGGCCAACGTCCTGACTTTC.